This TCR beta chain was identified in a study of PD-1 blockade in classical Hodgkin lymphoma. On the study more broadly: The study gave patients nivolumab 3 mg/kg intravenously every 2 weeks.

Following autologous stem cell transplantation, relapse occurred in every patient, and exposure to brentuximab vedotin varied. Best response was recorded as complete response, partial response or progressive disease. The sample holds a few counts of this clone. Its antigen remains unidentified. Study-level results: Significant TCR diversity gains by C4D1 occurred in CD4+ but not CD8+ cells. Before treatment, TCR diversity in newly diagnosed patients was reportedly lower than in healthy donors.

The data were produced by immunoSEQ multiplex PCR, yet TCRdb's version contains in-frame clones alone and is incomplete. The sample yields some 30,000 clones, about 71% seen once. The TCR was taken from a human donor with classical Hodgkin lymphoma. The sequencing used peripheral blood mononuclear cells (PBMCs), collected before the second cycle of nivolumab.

The CDR3 here is CASTREGQENTGELFF. The CDR3 region has the DNA TGTGCCAGTACCCGGGAGGGACAGGAGAACACCGGGGAGCTGTTTTTT. The chain has TRBV19 and TRBJ2-2; D is possibly TRBD1 or TRBD2 (8 bases each). V was clipped by 7 bases and J by 1 base, with 16 bases between them. Germline V gives CDR1 LNHDA, CDR2 SQIVND (reference sequence). The CDR3 is 16 amino acids.